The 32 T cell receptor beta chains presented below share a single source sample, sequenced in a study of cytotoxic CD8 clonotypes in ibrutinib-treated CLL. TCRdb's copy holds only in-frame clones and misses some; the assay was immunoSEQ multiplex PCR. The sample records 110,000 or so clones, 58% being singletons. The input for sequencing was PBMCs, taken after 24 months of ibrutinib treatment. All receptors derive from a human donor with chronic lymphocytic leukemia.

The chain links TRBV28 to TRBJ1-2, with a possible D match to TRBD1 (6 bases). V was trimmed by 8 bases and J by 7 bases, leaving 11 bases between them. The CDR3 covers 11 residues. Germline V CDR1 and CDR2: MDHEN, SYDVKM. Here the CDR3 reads CASATGIGYTF. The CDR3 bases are TGTGCCAGCGCAACAGGGATTGGCTACACCTTC.

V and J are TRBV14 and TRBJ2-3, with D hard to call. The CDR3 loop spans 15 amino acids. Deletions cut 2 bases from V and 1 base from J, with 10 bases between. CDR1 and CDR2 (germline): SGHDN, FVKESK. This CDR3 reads CASSQRARGTDTQYF. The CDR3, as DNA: TGTGCCAGCAGCCAAAGGGCTAGAGGCACAGATACGCAGTATTTT.

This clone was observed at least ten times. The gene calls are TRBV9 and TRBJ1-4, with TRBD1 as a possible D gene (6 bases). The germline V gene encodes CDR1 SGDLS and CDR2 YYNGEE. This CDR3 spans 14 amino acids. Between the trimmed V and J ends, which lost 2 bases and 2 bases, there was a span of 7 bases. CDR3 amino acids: CASSVTGTNEKLFF. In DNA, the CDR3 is TGTGCCAGCAGCGTGACAGGTACTAATGAAAAACTGTTTTTT.

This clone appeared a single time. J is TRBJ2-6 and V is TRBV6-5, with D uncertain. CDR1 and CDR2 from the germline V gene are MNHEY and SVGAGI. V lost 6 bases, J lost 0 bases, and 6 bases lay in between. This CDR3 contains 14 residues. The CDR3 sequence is CASRRDSGANVLTF. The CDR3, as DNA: TGTGCCAGCAGGAGAGACTCTGGGGCCAACGTCCTGACTTTC.

The CDR3 coding sequence is TGTGCCAGCAGTTTTAGAGTCTACGAGCAGTACTTC. It yields the protein CASSFRVYEQYF. V usage is TRBV6-6 and J usage is TRBJ2-7; no clear D. The CDR3 is 12 residues long. CDR1 and CDR2 (germline): MNHNY, SVGAGI (reference sequence). V lost 4 bases and J 3 bases, leaving 7 bases between the germline ends.

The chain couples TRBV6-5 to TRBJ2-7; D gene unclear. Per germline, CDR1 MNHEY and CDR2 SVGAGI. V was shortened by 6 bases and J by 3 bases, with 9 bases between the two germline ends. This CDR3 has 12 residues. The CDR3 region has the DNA TGTGCCAGCAGCCAAGACTTCTACGAGCAGTACTTC. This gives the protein CASSQDFYEQYF.

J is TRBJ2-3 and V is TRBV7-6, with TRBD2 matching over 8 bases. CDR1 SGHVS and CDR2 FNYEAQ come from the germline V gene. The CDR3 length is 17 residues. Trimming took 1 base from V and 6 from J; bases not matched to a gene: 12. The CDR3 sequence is CASSLDAAGGSHDTQYF. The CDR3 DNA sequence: TGTGCCAGCAGCTTAGATGCTGCGGGGGGCTCTCATGATACGCAGTATTTT. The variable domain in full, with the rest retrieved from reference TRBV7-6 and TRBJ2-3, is GAGVSQSPRYKVTKRGQDVALRCDPISGHVSLYWYRQALGQGPEFLTYFNYEAQQDKSGLPNDRFSAERPEGSISTLTIQRTEQRDSAMYRCASSLDAAGGSHDTQYFGPGTRLTVL.

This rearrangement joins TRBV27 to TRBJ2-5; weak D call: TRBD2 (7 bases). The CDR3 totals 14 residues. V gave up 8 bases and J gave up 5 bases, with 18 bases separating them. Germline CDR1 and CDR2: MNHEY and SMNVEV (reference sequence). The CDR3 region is CASRKRGGGETQYF. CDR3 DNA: TGTGCCAGCCGCAAAAGGGGGGGCGGGGAGACCCAGTACTTC.

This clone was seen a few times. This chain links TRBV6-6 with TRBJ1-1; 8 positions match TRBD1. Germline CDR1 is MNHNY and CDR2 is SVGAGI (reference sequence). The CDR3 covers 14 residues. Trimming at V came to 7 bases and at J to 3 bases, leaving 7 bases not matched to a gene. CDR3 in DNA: TGTGCCAGCACCTTGGTGACAGGGGACACTGAAGCTTTCTTT. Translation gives CASTLVTGDTEAFF.

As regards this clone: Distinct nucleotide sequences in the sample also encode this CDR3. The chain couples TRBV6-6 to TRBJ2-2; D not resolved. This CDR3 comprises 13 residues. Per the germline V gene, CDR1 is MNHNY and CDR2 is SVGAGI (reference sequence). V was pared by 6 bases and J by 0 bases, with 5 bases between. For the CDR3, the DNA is TGTGCCAGCAGAGGGTCGAACACCGGGGAGCTGTTTTTT. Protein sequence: CASRGSNTGELFF.

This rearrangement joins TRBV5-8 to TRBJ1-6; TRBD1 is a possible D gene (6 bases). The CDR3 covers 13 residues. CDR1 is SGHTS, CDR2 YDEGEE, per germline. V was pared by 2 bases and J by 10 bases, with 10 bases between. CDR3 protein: CASSLQGSSPLHF. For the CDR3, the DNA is TGTGCCAGCAGCTTACAGGGAAGCTCACCCCTCCACTTT.

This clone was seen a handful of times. The CDR3 spells CASSTLSGSSDTQYF. DNA for the CDR3: TGTGCCAGCAGCACCCTTAGCGGGAGCTCAGATACGCAGTATTTT. The chain combines TRBV9 with TRBJ2-3; 9 bases map to TRBD2. The germline V gene encodes CDR1 SGDLS and CDR2 YYNGEE. J gave up 4 bases and V 4 bases, and 7 bases lay outside the gene matches. The CDR3 is 15 amino acids.

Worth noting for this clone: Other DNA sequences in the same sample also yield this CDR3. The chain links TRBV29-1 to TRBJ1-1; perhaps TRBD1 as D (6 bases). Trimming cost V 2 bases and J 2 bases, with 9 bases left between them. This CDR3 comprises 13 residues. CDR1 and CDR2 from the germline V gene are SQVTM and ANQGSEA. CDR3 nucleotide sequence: TGCAGCGTTGAAAGGGGGTTAAACACTGAAGCTTTCTTT. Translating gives CSVERGLNTEAFF. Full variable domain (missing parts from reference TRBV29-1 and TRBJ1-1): SAVISQKPSRDICQRGTSLTIQCQVDSQVTMMFWYRQQPGQSLTLIATANQGSEATYESGFVIDKFPISRPNLTFSTLTVSNMSPEDSSIYLCSVERGLNTEAFFGQGTRLTVV.

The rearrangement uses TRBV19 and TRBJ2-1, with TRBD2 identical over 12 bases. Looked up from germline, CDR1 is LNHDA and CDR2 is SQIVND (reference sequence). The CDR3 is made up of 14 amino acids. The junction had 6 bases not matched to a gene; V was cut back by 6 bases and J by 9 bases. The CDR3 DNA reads TGTGCCAGTAGGGGTACTAGCGGGGGGAGTGAGCAGTTCTTC. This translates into CASRGTSGGSEQFF.

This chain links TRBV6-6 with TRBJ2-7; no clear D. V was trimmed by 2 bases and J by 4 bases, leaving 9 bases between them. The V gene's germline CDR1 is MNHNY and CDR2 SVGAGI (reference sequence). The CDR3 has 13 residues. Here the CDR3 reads CASSYLESYEQYF. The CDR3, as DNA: TGTGCCAGCAGTTACCTGGAATCTTACGAGCAGTACTTC.

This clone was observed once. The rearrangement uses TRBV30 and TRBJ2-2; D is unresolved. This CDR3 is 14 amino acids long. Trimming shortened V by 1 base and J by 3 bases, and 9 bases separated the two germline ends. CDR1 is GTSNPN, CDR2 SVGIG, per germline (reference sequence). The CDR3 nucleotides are TGTGCCTGGAGTGGGGGTATGGACACCGGGGAGCTGTTTTTT. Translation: CAWSGGMDTGELFF.

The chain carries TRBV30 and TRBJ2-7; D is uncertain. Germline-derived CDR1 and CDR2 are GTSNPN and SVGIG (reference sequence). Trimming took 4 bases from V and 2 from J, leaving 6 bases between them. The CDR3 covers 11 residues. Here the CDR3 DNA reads TGTGCCTGGACCACTGCCTACGAGCAGTACTTC. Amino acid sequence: CAWTTAYEQYF.

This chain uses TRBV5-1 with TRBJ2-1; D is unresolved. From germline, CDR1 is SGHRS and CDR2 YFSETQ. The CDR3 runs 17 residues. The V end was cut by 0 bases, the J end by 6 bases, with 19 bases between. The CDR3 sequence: CASSLAPNGPGGNEQFF. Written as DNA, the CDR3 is TGCGCCAGCAGCTTGGCTCCCAACGGACCCGGCGGCAATGAGCAGTTCTTC.

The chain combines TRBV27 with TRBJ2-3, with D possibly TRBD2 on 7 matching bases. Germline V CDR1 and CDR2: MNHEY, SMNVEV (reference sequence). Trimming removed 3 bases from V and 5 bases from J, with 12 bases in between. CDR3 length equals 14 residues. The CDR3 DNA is TGTGCCAGCAGTTTGGGGGGGCAGAGAGATACGCAGTATTTT. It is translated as CASSLGGQRDTQYF.

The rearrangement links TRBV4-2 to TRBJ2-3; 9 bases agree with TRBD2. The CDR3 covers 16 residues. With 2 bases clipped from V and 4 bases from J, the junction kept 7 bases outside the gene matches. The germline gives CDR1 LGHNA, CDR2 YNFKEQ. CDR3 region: CASSQYVGGGADTQYF. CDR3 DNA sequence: TGTGCCAGCAGCCAATATGTGGGCGGGGGGGCAGATACGCAGTATTTT.

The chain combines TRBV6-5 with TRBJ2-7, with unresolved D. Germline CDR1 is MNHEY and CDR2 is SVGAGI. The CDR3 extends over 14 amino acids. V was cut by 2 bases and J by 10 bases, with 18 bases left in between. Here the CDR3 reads CASSYDDGSLPQYF. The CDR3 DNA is TGTGCCAGCAGTTACGATGACGGATCTCTCCCCCAGTACTTC.

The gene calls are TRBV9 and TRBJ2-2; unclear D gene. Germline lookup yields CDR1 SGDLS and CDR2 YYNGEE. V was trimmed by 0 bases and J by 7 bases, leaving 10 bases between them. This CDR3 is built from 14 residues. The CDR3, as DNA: TGTGCCAGCAGCGTAGTGACTTACGGCGGGGAGCTGTTTTTT. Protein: CASSVVTYGGELFF.

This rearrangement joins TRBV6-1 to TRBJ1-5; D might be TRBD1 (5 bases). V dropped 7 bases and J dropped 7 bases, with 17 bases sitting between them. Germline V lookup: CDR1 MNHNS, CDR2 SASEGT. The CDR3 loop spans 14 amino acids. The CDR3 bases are TGTGCCAGCACCACCGATGGGGGAAGACAGCCCCAGCATTTT. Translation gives CASTTDGGRQPQHF.

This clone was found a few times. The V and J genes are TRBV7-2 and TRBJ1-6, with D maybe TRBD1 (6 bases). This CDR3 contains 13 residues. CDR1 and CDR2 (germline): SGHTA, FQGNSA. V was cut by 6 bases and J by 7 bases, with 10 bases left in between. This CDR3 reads CASRDGTNSPLHF. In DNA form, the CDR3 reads TGTGCCAGCAGAGATGGGACAAATTCACCCCTCCACTTT.

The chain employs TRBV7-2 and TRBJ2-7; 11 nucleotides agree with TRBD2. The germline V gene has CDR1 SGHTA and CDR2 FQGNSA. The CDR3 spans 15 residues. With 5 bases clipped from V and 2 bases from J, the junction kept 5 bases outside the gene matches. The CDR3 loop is CASSKTSGATYEQYF. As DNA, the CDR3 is TGTGCCAGCAGCAAGACTAGCGGGGCAACCTACGAGCAGTACTTC.

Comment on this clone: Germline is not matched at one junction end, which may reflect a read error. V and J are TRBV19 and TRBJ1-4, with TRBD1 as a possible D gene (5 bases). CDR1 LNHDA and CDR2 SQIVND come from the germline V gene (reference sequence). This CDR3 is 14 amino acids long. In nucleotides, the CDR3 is TGTGCCAGTAGTTTAGACAGATTCAATGAAAAACTGTTTTTT. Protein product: CASSLDRFNEKLFF.

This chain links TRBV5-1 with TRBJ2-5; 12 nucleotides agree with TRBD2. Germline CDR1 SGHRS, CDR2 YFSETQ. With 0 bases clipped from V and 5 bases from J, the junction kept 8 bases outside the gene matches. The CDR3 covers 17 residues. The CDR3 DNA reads TGCGCCAGCAGCTTGGAGGCTAGCGGGGGGGCCGGGGAGACCCAGTACTTC. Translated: CASSLEASGGAGETQYF.

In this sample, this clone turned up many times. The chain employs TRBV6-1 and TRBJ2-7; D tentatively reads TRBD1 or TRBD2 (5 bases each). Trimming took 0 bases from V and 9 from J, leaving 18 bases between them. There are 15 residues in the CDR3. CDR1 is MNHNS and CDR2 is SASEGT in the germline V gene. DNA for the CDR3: TGTGCCAGCAGTGAAGCGCTGCAGGGCTTGGGACGGCAGTACTTC. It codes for CASSEALQGLGRQYF.

CDR3 bases: TGTGCCAGTAGGCCAGACAGGGGCTACGAGCAGTACTTC. The encoded protein is CASRPDRGYEQYF. This chain connects TRBV19 to TRBJ2-7; TRBD1 agrees at 8 bases. Losses at the gene ends were 6 bases for V and 3 bases for J; bases not matched to a gene: 4. Germline assignment: CDR1 LNHDA and CDR2 SQIVND (reference sequence). The CDR3 extends over 13 amino acids.

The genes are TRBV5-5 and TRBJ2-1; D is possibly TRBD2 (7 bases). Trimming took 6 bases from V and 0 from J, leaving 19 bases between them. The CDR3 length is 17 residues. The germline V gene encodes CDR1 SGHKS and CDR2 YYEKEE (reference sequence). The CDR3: CASNLGRGANSYNEQFF. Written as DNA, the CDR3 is TGTGCCAGCAACCTGGGTCGGGGGGCGAACTCCTACAATGAGCAGTTCTTC.

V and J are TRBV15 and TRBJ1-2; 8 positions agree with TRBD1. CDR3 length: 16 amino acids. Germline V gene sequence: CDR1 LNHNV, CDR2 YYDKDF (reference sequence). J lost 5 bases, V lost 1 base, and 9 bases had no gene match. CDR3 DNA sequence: TGTGCCACCAGCAGAGGGAAGTTAACAGGGGGGTATGGCTACACCTTC. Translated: CATSRGKLTGGYGYTF. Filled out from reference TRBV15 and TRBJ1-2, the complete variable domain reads DAMVIQNPRYQVTQFGKPVTLSCSQTLNHNVMYWYQQKSSQAPKLLFHYYDKDFNNEADTPDNFQSRRPNTSFCFLDIRSPGLGDTAMYLCATSRGKLTGGYGYTFGSGTRLTVV.

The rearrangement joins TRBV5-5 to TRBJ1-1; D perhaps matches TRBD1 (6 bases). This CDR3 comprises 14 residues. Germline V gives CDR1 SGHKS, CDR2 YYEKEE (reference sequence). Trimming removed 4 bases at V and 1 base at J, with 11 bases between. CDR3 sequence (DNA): TGTGCCAGCAGCCTGACAGGTGGGAACACTGAAGCTTTCTTT. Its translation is CASSLTGGNTEAFF. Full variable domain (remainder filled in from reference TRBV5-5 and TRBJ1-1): DAGVTQSPTHLIKTRGQQVTLRCSPISGHKSVSWYQQVLGQGPQFIFQYYEKEERGRGNFPDRFSARQFPNYSSELNVNALLLGDSALYLCASSLTGGNTEAFFGQGTRLTVV.